This T cell receptor (beta chain) was sequenced for a study of beta chain features in type 1 diabetes (dated by TCRdb to the late 2010s). Background for the entire study: Mean age, gender distribution, total cell number and subset yield were not different between patients and healthy donors. Whereas all 30 or so donors provided naive and central memory subsets, regulatory and stem cell-like memory subsets were isolated from just 8 patients and about eight healthy donors. In the study, TCRB repertoires of sorted circulating CD4+ T cell subsets from recently diagnosed type 1 diabetes patients were compared with those of matched healthy donors. Across all samples, 107,917,701 sorted cells were examined, and cell number per subset correlated strongly with RNA yield. Results the study describes overall, beyond this receptor: In all four CD4+ subsets, TCRB CDR3 length was moderately but significantly shorter in type 1 diabetes patients. Patients with type 1 diabetes made fewer insertions and deleted more nucleotides at VDJ recombination sites, implying thymic rearrangement abnormalities. PCR may preferentially amplify shorter templates, but because patient and control samples were amplified and corrected together, any resulting skew would affect both groups equally. Only small numbers of individuals were included in the HLA sub-analyses, which left unresolved whether HLA type had any influence on TCRB rearrangement. Because cDNA was sequenced instead of genomic DNA, activated cells with high expression could be over-represented, although the groups did not differ in activation or CD3 levels. Naive, central memory and regulatory TCRB repertoires appeared to be more alike among patients than among healthy donors.

Each donor gave one peripheral blood draw, approximately 120 mL on average, collected into heparinised tubes. A BD FACSAria II and a panel including CD45RO, CCR7, CD25, CD127, CD95 and CD27 were used to sort naive, central memory, regulatory and stem cell-like memory CD4+ T cells. All sorted populations exceeded 98% purity. Right away, PBMCs were isolated by Lymphoprep density gradient centrifugation and were stained directly, with no culture step. So that batch effects would be minimized, each experiment stained and sorted samples in pairs, pairing one healthy donor with one patient. The entire amount of isolated RNA was reverse transcribed using the High Capacity cDNA Reverse Transcription Kit, so the sequenced TCRB transcripts were expressed ones. Naive, central memory and regulatory T cell samples underwent deep immunoSEQ sequencing, averaging approximately 3.5 million total reads per sample. After sorted cells were lysed in RLT buffer, RNA was extracted with DNase-treated RNeasy Micro or Mini kits, with the choice depending on cell number. To prevent cross-contamination, every cell subset was processed on its own, while patient and healthy donor samples were processed together. Using the immunoSEQ multiplex PCR, TCRB sequences were amplified from cDNA into 87-bp fragments spanning the CDR3 region. Amplicons were sequenced on the Illumina HiSeq platform. From the authors' description of their analysis: PCR bias was computationally corrected using synthetic template baselines, reads within Hamming distance 2 were collapsed, and singletons that could not be merged were discarded. Reads were aligned against IMGT to assign V, D and J genes, CDR3 length and insertions or deletions at six rearrangement sites. Within each subset, clonotype counts were normalized to sorted cell number, and only after that were true diversity and Gini coefficients computed with the tcR R package. Repertoire sharing was quantified using the overlap coefficient calculated on TCRB nucleotide sequences. TCRdb limited this immuneACCESS table to in-frame rearrangements with V and J called. A share of clones is missing; checked studies link under half to unresolved V genes, and the rest is unexplained. V, J and clone size are those of that table, while D and trimming were read from the DNA. This sample comprises 150,000 to 190,000 clones, approximately 8.1% of them detected only once. Around 0.65% of the sample is taken by the ten largest.

From the germline V gene, CDR1 is MGHRA and CDR2 is YSYEKL. V is shortened by 1 base, J by 2 bases, and the region joining them spans 12 bases. The CDR3 goes from the cysteine to the phenylalanine over 15 residues. This entry keeps only the CDR3 DNA: 45 bases, framed from base 1. In its sample, this clone was seen a few times. No cognate antigen has been identified for it. The sample holds no much larger clone one base away, and base qualities are not on file. The sample consisted of central memory CD4+ T cells from blood. The clonotype was recovered from a man younger than 35 in good health. The sequence is built from TRBV4-1 and TRBJ2-7, with a tentative D gene TRBD1 over 5 matching bases. The nucleotides are TGCGCCAGCAGCCAAGGGGGTCAGGGCCCCTACGAGCAGTACTTC. Protein translation: CASSQGGQGPYEQYF.